Detailed here is one T cell receptor (beta chain). In blood CD8+ and CD4+ T cells, TCR beta underwent sequencing. This entry is derived from a study of CD8 T cells in Susac syndrome. CDR3 length: 13 residues. V was clipped by 10 bases and J by 4 bases, with 17 bases between them. In germline, CDR1 is MDHEN, CDR2 SYDVKM. Random hexamers served to reverse transcribe roughly 0.5 to 1 ug RNA. TCRdb processed the immunoSEQ multiplex PCR reads anew with MiXCR; each CDR3 protein has one entry. This sample has about 140,000 distinct CDR3 sequences, with approximately 95% found just once. The receptor was isolated from a human donor with multiple sclerosis. Material: CD4+ T cells from PBMCs. The J gene is TRBJ2-7, the V gene TRBV28, with a tentative D call TRBD2 (6 bases). CDR3 residues: CATNMGLAYEQYF. The CDR3 DNA sequence: TGTGCCACCAACATGGGACTGGCATACGAGCAGTACTTC.